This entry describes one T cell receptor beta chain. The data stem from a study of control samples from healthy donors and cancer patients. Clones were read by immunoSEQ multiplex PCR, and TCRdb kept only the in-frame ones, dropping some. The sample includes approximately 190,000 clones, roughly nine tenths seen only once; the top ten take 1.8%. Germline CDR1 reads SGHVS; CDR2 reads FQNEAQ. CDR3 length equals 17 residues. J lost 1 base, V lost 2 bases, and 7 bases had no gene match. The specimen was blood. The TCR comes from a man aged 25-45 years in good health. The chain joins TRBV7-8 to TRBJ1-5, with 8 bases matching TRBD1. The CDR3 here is CASSLTIRGRSNQPQHF. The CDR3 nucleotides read TGTGCCAGCAGCTTAACCATCAGGGGGCGCAGCAATCAGCCCCAGCATTTT.